This TCR beta chain is drawn from a study of CD8+CD57+ T cells in acquired aplastic anemia. TCR beta VDJ and CDR3 were profiled, and genomic DNA was the template. TCRdb redid the calling of the reads with MiXCR, one entry per CDR3 protein. Here the sample spans hundreds of thousands of distinct CDR3 sequences, less than 35% being singletons. The sequenced patients had an expansion of CD8+CD57+ cells seen by flow cytometry. The patients all had a severe acquired aplastic anemia diagnosis. V gave up 6 bases and J gave up 3 bases, with 15 bases separating them. CDR1 SGHDT and CDR2 YYEEEE come from the germline V gene. The CDR3 sequence is 14 residues long.

The sequence was collected from a human donor with aplastic anemia. The chain combines TRBV5-6 with TRBJ1-2, with a tentative D call TRBD1 (5 bases). Input material: sorted CD4+, CD8+, or CD8+CD57+ T cells (not recorded which) from PBMCs. CDR3 in DNA: TGTGCCAGCACCATAGGGGACGGCTACTATGGCTACACCTTC. Protein sequence: CASTIGDGYYGYTF.